Included here is one T cell receptor (beta chain) sequence, with context. The antigen is not known. It was patients with CD8+CD57+ cell expansion by flow cytometry who were chosen for sequencing. This specimen comes from a study of CD8+CD57+ T cells in acquired aplastic anemia. General study results and limits: Shared by patients and controls, around 27 CD8+ CDR3s were abundant in patients.

V lost 5 bases to trimming and J lost 4 bases, with 12 bases between them. Germline CDR1 is DFQATT and CDR2 is SNEGSKA (reference sequence). This CDR3 contains 13 residues. Investigators profiled TCR beta VDJ and CDR3 from genomic DNA template. MiXCR, applied by TCRdb to the reads, yields one record per CDR3 protein. This table has just over 150,000 distinct CDR3 sequences, about 50% appearing once. Sample: sorted CD4+, CD8+, or CD8+CD57+ T cells (not recorded which) from PBMCs. The TCR was taken from a human donor with aplastic anemia. The rearrangement links TRBV20-1 to TRBJ2-1; possible D gene TRBD1, 5 bases. The CDR3 loop reads CSAPSYRYNEQFF. The CDR3 DNA sequence: TGCAGTGCTCCAAGCTACAGGTACAATGAGCAGTTCTTC.